One sample yielded the 24 T cell receptor beta chains listed below, sequenced in a study of blood T cell repertoires in COVID-19. Only in-frame clones appear in the TCRdb table, and some are missing; sequencing was by immunoSEQ multiplex PCR. The profile covers about 87,000 clones, with roughly 86% appearing a single time and 4.5% to 5.5% taken by the ten largest. The sequencing input was peripheral blood. The origin of the receptors is a middle-aged man with acute or convalescent COVID-19.

The rearrangement links TRBV7-2 to TRBJ1-1; 7 bases are a match to TRBD1. Germline CDR1 is SGHTA and CDR2 is FQGNSA. V shed 4 bases, J shed 5 bases, and the junction held 7 bases outside the gene matches. This CDR3 comprises 14 residues. CDR3 loop: CASSSRTGTTEAFF. DNA for the CDR3: TGTGCCAGCAGCTCCAGGACAGGTACTACTGAAGCTTTCTTT. Drawing the rest from reference TRBV7-2 and TRBJ1-1, the complete variable domain is GAGVSQSPSNKVTEKGKDVELRCDPISGHTALYWYRQSLGQGLEFLIYFQGNSAPDKSGLPSDRFSAERTGGSVSTLTIQRTQQEDSAVYLCASSSRTGTTEAFFGQGTRLTVV.

V and J are TRBV2 and TRBJ1-2; 7 bases align to TRBD1. V shed 8 bases and J 2 bases; nucleotides not matched to a gene: 14. The CDR3 spans 16 residues. CDR1 SNHLY and CDR2 FYNNEI come from the germline V gene. The CDR3 sequence: CASGGQDGFDNYGYTF. The CDR3 coding sequence is TGTGCCAGCGGAGGACAGGATGGATTTGACAACTATGGCTACACCTTC.

The chain employs TRBV11-2 and TRBJ2-1; tentatively, D is TRBD2 (6 bases). V lost 2 bases, J lost 9 bases, and 17 bases lay in between. Germline-derived CDR1 and CDR2 are SGHAT and FQNNGV. CDR3 size: 15 residues. CDR3 region: CASSLKRGGEAEQFF. The CDR3, as DNA: TGTGCCAGCAGCTTAAAGAGGGGCGGGGAGGCTGAGCAGTTCTTC.

This sequence joins TRBV18 and TRBJ1-5; TRBD1 matches 7 bases. Germline V gene lookup returns CDR1 KGHSH and CDR2 LQKENI. V trimming: 6 bases; J trimming: 4 bases; junction bases outside the gene matches: 9. The CDR3 covers 15 residues. CDR3 residues: CASSPVDRENQPQHF. CDR3 nucleotides: TGTGCCAGCTCGCCCGTAGACAGGGAAAATCAGCCCCAGCATTTT.

This clone was detected only a few times. The genes are TRBV19 and TRBJ1-1; D is unclear. CDR1 is LNHDA and CDR2 is SQIVND in the germline V gene (reference sequence). Between the trimmed V and J ends, which lost 1 base and 4 bases, there was a span of 13 bases. This CDR3 region has 15 residues. The CDR3 loop reads CASSIGGMGGTEAFF. In nucleotides, the CDR3 is TGTGCCAGTAGTATAGGCGGGATGGGAGGCACTGAAGCTTTCTTT.

This sequence joins TRBV27 and TRBJ2-2; 7 bases align to TRBD2. The junction had 9 bases not matched to a gene; V was cut back by 6 bases and J by 5 bases. Looked up from germline, CDR1 is MNHEY and CDR2 is SMNVEV (reference sequence). The CDR3 extends over 15 amino acids. DNA for the CDR3: TGTGCCAGCAGACTCACTAGCGTGGAAACCGGGGAGCTGTTTTTT. As protein: CASRLTSVETGELFF.

The V call is TRBV29-1, the J call TRBJ1-2, with TRBD1 matching 7 bases. This CDR3 comprises 12 residues. In germline, CDR1 is SQVTM, CDR2 ANQGSEA. Trimming at V came to 7 bases and at J to 4 bases, leaving 6 bases not matched to a gene. CDR3 amino acids: CSAGQDGYGYTF. CDR3 in DNA: TGCAGCGCCGGACAGGATGGCTATGGCTACACCTTC. Based on the CDR3 plus reference TRBV29-1 and TRBJ1-2, the full variable domain is SAVISQKPSRDICQRGTSLTIQCQVDSQVTMMFWYRQQPGQSLTLIATANQGSEATYESGFVIDKFPISRPNLTFSTLTVSNMSPEDSSIYLCSAGQDGYGYTFGSGTRLTVV.

V and J are TRBV19 and TRBJ1-2, with 7 bases fitting TRBD1. The CDR3 has 15 residues. The ends lost 3 bases at V and 5 bases at J; junction bases unmatched: 9. Looked up from germline, CDR1 is LNHDA and CDR2 is SQIVND (reference sequence). The CDR3 DNA is TGTGCCAGTAGTATCAATAAGGGGGCGTGGTATGGCTACACCTTC. This codes for CASSINKGAWYGYTF.

The rearrangement links TRBV29-1 to TRBJ1-1; a possible D gene is TRBD1 (6 bases). The CDR3 is made up of 11 amino acids. Germline-derived CDR1 and CDR2 are SQVTM and ANQGSEA. V lost 5 bases and J lost 6, with 10 bases in between. This CDR3 is CSVHRAAEAFF. The DNA for the CDR3 is TGCAGCGTTCACAGGGCGGCTGAAGCTTTCTTT.

The chain carries TRBV15 and TRBJ2-2, with 8 bases matching TRBD1. The length of the CDR3 is 16 residues. Germline V gene sequence: CDR1 LNHNV, CDR2 YYDKDF (reference sequence). Trimming cost V 6 bases and J 3 bases; bases outside gene matches: 9. The CDR3, as DNA: TGTGCCACCAGGACGGACAGGGAAGCTGACACCGGGGAGCTGTTTTTT. This gives the protein CATRTDREADTGELFF. Supplemented by reference TRBV15 and TRBJ2-2, the full variable domain reads DAMVIQNPRYQVTQFGKPVTLSCSQTLNHNVMYWYQQKSSQAPKLLFHYYDKDFNNEADTPDNFQSRRPNTSFCFLDIRSPGLGDTAMYLCATRTDREADTGELFFGEGSRLTVL.

The chain is built from TRBV5-5 and TRBJ2-1; no clear D gene. Trimming took off 1 base at V and 4 bases at J, with 12 bases between the two ends. The CDR3 is 15 amino acids. Germline lookup yields CDR1 SGHKS and CDR2 YYEKEE (reference sequence). The CDR3 sequence: CASSLNPEEYNEQFF. The CDR3 DNA reads as TGTGCCAGCAGCTTGAATCCAGAAGAATACAATGAGCAGTTCTTC. The whole variable domain, filled in from reference TRBV5-5 and TRBJ2-1, reads DAGVTQSPTHLIKTRGQQVTLRCSPISGHKSVSWYQQVLGQGPQFIFQYYEKEERGRGNFPDRFSARQFPNYSSELNVNALLLGDSALYLCASSLNPEEYNEQFFGPGTRLTVL.

The J gene is TRBJ1-1, the V gene TRBV20-1; TRBD1 is a possible D gene (5 bases). V lost 3 bases to trimming and J lost 5 bases, with 7 bases between them. The germline V gene encodes CDR1 DFQATT and CDR2 SNEGSKA (reference sequence). The CDR3 has 11 amino acids. The CDR3 nucleotides are TGCAGTGCTAGGGGGCAAACTGAAGCTTTCTTT. It translates to CSARGQTEAFF.

The chain carries TRBV7-2 and TRBJ2-1; the match to TRBD1 covers 10 bases. The ends lost 5 bases at V and 5 bases at J; junction bases unmatched: 6. The CDR3 totals 15 residues. The germline V gene has CDR1 SGHTA and CDR2 FQGNSA. As DNA, the CDR3 is TGTGCCAGCAGCCGTTGGGACAGGGGAAACAATGAGCAGTTCTTC. Translated: CASSRWDRGNNEQFF.

Concerning this clone: The junction does not match germline at one end; this may be a read error. The gene calls are TRBV3-1 (or the pseudogene TRBV3-2) and TRBJ2-5; possible D gene TRBD2, 7 bases. Germline V gene sequence: CDR1 LGHDT, CDR2 YNNKEL (reference sequence). The CDR3 extends over 16 amino acids. CDR3 nucleotide sequence: TGTGCCCGCAGCCAAGAGGGGGGGGGAGGTTGGTGGACCCAGTACTTC. Translated: CARSQEGGGGWWTQYF.

V is TRBV11-3 and J is TRBJ1-1; a weak D match, TRBD1 (5 bases). V lost 0 bases, J lost 3 bases, and 8 bases lay in between. The germline gives CDR1 SGHNT, CDR2 YENEEA. CDR3 size: 14 residues. The CDR3 is CASSLEQVDTEAFF. The DNA of the CDR3 is TGTGCCAGCAGCTTAGAACAGGTTGACACTGAAGCTTTCTTT.

The table lists this clone with a count of one. The V and J genes are TRBV29-1 and TRBJ1-1; tentative D call: TRBD1 (6 bases). Per the germline V gene, CDR1 is SQVTM and CDR2 is ANQGSEA. This CDR3 is 16 amino acids long. Trimming took off 2 bases at V and 4 bases at J, with 20 bases between the two ends. The CDR3 DNA is TGCAGCGTTGAAATGCCAGGGGAGAGCCTGAGCACTGAAGCTTTCTTT. It yields the protein CSVEMPGESLSTEAFF.

V gene TRBV6-2 or TRBV6-3 combines with J gene TRBJ2-7, with 7 nucleotides matching TRBD1. V dropped 5 bases and J dropped 5; count of bases not matched to a gene: 9. The CDR3 has 14 residues. Germline V lookup: CDR1 MNHEY, CDR2 SVGEGT. This CDR3 reads CASSPPGQQHEQYF. CDR3 DNA sequence: TGTGCCAGCAGTCCACCGGGACAGCAACACGAGCAGTACTTC.

The chain joins TRBV7-2 to TRBJ2-5; 10 bases align to TRBD2. Unmatched junction bases numbered 11, after V lost 5 bases and J lost 5 bases. Germline V gene data show CDR1 as SGHTA and CDR2 as FQGNSA. The CDR3 has 16 residues. CDR3 sequence: CASSVDSGGIRETQYF. The CDR3, as DNA: TGTGCCAGCAGCGTGGATAGCGGGGGGATTCGGGAGACCCAGTACTTC. The whole variable domain, filled in from reference TRBV7-2 and TRBJ2-5, reads GAGVSQSPSNKVTEKGKDVELRCDPISGHTALYWYRQSLGQGLEFLIYFQGNSAPDKSGLPSDRFSAERTGGSVSTLTIQRTQQEDSAVYLCASSVDSGGIRETQYFGPGTRLLVL.

V gene TRBV10-3 combines with J gene TRBJ2-5; D is possibly TRBD1 (6 bases). Germline lookup yields CDR1 ENHRY and CDR2 SYGVKD. Trimming removed 4 bases at V and 7 bases at J, with 13 bases between. This CDR3 contains 13 residues. CDR3: CAISGQDRGTQYF. The DNA for the CDR3 is TGTGCCATCAGTGGACAGGACCGGGGGACCCAGTACTTC.

The chain recombines TRBV5-1 with TRBJ2-5; TRBD2 aligns across 7 bases. Germline V gives CDR1 SGHRS, CDR2 YFSETQ. This CDR3 has 16 residues. V lost 4 bases to trimming and J lost 2 bases; unmatched junction nucleotides: 11. CDR3 protein: CASSPREGRGQETQYF. CDR3 sequence (DNA): TGCGCCAGCAGCCCCAGGGAGGGTCGGGGGCAAGAGACCCAGTACTTC. The entire variable domain, with the rest obtained from reference TRBV5-1 and TRBJ2-5, is as follows: KAGVTQTPRYLIKTRGQQVTLSCSPISGHRSVSWYQQTPGQGLQFLFEYFSETQRNKGNFPGRFSGRQFSNSRSEMNVSTLELGDSALYLCASSPREGRGQETQYFGPGTRLLVL.

V and J are TRBV2 and TRBJ2-1; D possibly corresponds to TRBD2 (6 bases). The germline V and J ends were trimmed by 0 bases and 6 bases, with 12 bases remaining between them. CDR1 and CDR2 (germline): SNHLY, FYNNEI. The CDR3 spans 15 residues. CDR3 in amino acids: CASSEARLGGNEQFF. For the CDR3, the DNA is TGTGCCAGCAGTGAAGCCCGACTAGGAGGCAATGAGCAGTTCTTC.

The chain joins TRBV18 to TRBJ2-3; the match to TRBD1 covers 11 bases. Germline CDR1 and CDR2: KGHSH and LQKENI. The CDR3 extends over 19 amino acids. V shed 0 bases and J 4 bases; nucleotides not matched to a gene: 12. CDR3 loop: CASSPPRDTKGQGADTQYF. CDR3 nucleotides: TGTGCCAGCTCACCACCGAGAGATACAAAGGGACAGGGGGCAGATACGCAGTATTTT. Variable domain in full (rest from reference TRBV18 and TRBJ2-3): NAGVMQNPRHLVRRRGQEARLRCSPMKGHSHVYWYRQLPEEGLKFMVYLQKENIIDESGMPKERFSAEFPKEGPSILRIQQVVRGDSAAYFCASSPPRDTKGQGADTQYFGPGTRLTVL.

The chain links TRBV15 to TRBJ2-3; 10 nucleotides match TRBD2. CDR3 length equals 15 residues. Looked up from germline, CDR1 is LNHNV and CDR2 is YYDKDF (reference sequence). Losses at the gene ends were 5 bases for V and 6 bases for J; bases not matched to a gene: 8. DNA for the CDR3: TGTGCCACCAGCTCACGGACTAGCGGTGTCGATACGCAGTATTTT. This codes for CATSSRTSGVDTQYF.

The rearrangement uses TRBV10-3 and TRBJ2-1; D is unresolved. Trimming removed 0 bases from V and 8 bases from J, with 8 bases in between. The germline V gene encodes CDR1 ENHRY and CDR2 SYGVKD. The CDR3 has 13 amino acids. Here the CDR3 DNA reads TGTGCCATCAGTGAGTCGTTTCGGGATGAGCAGTTCTTC. Residues: CAISESFRDEQFF.